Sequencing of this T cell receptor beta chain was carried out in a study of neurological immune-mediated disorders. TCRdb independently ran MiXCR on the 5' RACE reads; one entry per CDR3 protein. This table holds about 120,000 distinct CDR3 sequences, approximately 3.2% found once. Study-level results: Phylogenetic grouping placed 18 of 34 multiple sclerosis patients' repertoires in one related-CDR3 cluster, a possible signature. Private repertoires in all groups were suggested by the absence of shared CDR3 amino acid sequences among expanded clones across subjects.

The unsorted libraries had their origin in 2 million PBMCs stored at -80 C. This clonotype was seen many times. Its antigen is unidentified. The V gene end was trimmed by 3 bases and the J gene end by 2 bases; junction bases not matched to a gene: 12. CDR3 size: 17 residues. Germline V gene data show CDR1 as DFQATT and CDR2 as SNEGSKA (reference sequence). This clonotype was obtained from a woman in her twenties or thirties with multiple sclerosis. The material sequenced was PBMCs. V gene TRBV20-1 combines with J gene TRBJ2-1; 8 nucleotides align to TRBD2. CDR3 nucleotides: TGCAGTGCTAGCAGTGTAGTCGCGCGGGGGGCCTACAATGAGCAGTTCTTC. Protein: CSASSVVARGAYNEQFF.